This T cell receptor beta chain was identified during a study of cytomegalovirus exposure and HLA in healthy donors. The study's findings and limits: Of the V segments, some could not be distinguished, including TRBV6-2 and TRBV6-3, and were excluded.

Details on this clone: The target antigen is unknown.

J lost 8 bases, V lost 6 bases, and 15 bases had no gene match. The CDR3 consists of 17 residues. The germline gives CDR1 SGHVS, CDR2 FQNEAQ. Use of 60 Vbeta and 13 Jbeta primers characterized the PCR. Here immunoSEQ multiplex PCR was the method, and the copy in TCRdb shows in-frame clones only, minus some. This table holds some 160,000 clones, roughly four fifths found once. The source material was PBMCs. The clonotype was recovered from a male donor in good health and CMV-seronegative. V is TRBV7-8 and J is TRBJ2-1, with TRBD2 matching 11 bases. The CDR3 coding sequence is TGTGCCAGCAGAAACACTCCCGGGACTAGCGGTAACCATGAGCAGTTCTTC. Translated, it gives CASRNTPGTSGNHEQFF.